This T cell receptor (beta chain) was obtained from a study of cytomegalovirus exposure and HLA in healthy donors. General observations from the study: Prior analysis indicated that the majority of TCR beta V segments exhibited productivity approximately 90% or approximately 30% of the time. Reportedly, a later analysis found an Asian-associated ancestry cluster had fewer N-insertions than the roughly 630-donor mean. TCR beta sequences numbering around 15,000 were associated with HLA alleles at 0.05 false discovery rate in a later analysis.

The PCR used 60 Vbeta and 13 Jbeta primers. The method was immunoSEQ multiplex PCR; TCRdb's version includes in-frame clones alone and lacks a portion of them. The sample carries roughly 190,000 clones, more than 65% recorded once. A note on this clone: Its specificity is not known.

V shed 0 bases and J 3 bases; nucleotides not matched to a gene: 12. The germline CDR1 and CDR2 sequences are SGHRS and YFSETQ. The CDR3 loop spans 19 amino acids. The sequenced sample consisted of PBMCs. The chain employs TRBV5-1 and TRBJ2-2; 9 bases map to TRBD2. The source of this sequence is a woman aged 30 to 39 in good health and CMV-seropositive. The CDR3 loop is CASSLALGGRADYTGELFF. For the CDR3, the DNA is TGCGCCAGCAGCTTGGCCCTTGGCGGGAGGGCCGACTACACCGGGGAGCTGTTTTTT.